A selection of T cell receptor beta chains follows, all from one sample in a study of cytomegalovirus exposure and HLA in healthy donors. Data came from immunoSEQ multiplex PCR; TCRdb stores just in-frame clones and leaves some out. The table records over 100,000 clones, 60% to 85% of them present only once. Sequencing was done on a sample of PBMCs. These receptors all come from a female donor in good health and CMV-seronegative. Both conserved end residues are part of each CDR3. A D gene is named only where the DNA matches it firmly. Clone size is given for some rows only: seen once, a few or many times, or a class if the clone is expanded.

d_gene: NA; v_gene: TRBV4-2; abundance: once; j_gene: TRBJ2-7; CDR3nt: TGTGCCAGCGGACAAGGCGGGACGGCCTCCTACGAGCAGTACTTC; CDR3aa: CASGQGGTASYEQYF
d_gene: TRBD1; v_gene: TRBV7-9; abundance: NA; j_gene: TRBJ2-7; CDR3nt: TGTGCCAGCAGCTTAGCGGGCAGGGGGAACTACGAGCAGTACTTC; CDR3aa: CASSLAGRGNYEQYF
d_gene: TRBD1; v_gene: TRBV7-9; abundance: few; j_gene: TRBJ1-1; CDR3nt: TGTGCCAGCAGGCCGGGACAGTTGAACACTGAAGCTTTCTTT; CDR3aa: CASRPGQLNTEAFF
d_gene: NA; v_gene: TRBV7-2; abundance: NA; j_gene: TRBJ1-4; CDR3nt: TGTGCCAGCAGCCCGAGTTATAATGAAAAACTGTTTTTT; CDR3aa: CASSPSYNEKLFF
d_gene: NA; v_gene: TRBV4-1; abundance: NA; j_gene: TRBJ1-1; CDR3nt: TGCGCCAGCAGCCATTCCGGTATGGGGAGGGATGAAGCTTTCTTT; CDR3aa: CASSHSGMGRDEAFF
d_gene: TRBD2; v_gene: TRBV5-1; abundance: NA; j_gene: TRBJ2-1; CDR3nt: TGCGCCAGCAGGTTCTCGGGACTAGATGGCAATGAGCAGTTCTTC; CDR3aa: CASRFSGLDGNEQFF
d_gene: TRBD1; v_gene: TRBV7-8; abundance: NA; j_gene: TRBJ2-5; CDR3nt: TGTGCCAGCAGCTTAAATGGACAGGGCATTGGAGAGACCCAGTACTTC; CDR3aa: CASSLNGQGIGETQYF
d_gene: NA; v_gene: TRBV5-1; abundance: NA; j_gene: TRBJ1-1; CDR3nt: TGCGCCAGCAGCTTGGTTTTCGGTGAAGCTTTCTTT; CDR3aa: CASSLVFGEAFF
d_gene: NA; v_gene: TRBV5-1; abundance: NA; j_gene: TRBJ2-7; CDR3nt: TGCGCCAGCAGCTTGTCCACAGACCTATACGAGCAGTACTTC; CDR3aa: CASSLSTDLYEQYF
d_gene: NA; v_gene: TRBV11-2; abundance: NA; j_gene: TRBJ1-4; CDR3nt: TGTGCCAGCAGCTTGGACAGTCTGACTGAAAAACTGTTTTTT; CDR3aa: CASSLDSLTEKLFF
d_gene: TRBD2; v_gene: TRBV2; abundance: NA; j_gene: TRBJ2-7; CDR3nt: TGTGCCACCAACGGGGGGAGTTACGAGCAGTACTTC; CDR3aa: CATNGGSYEQYF
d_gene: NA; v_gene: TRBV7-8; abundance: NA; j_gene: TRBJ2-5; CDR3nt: TGTGCCAGCAGCTGGCGGGAGACCCAGTACTTC; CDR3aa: CASSWRETQYF
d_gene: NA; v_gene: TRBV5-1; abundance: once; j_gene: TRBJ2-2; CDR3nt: TGCGCCAGCAGCTCAGAGGGTACCGGGGAGCTGTTTTTT; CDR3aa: CASSSEGTGELFF
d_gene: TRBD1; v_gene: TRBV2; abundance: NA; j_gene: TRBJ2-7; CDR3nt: TGTGCCAGCGAGAGGGGACAGGCCTACGAGCAGTACTTC; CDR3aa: CASERGQAYEQYF
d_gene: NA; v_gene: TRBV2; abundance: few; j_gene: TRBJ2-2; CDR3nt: TGTGCCAGCAGTGGGACAATAGATACCGGGGAGCTGTTTTTT; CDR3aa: CASSGTIDTGELFF
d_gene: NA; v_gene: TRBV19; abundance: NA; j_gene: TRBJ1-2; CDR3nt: TGTGCCAGTACCGAGACACCCGCTCAGGGCTACACCTTC; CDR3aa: CASTETPAQGYTF
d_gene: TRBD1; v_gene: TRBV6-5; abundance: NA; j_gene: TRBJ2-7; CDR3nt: TGTGCCAGCACCATCGACAGGGTTGCGCGCGAGCAGTACTTC; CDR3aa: CASTIDRVAREQYF